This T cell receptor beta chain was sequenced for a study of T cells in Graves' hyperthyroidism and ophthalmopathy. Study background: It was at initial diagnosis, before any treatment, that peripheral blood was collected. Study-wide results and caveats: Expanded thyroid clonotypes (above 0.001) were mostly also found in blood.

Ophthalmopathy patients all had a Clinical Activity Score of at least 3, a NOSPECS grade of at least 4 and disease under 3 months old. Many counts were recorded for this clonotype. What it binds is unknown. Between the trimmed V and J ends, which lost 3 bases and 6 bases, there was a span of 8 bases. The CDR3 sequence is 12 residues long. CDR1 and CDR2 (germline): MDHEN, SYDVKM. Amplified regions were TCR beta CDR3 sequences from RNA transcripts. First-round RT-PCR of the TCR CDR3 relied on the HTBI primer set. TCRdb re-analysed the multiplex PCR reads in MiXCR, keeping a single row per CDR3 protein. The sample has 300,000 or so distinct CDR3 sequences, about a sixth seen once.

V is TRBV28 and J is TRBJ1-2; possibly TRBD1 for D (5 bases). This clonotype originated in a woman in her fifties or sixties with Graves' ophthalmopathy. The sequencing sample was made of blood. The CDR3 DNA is TGTGCCAGCAGTTTCGGGGGAGATGGCTACACCTTC. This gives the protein CASSFGGDGYTF.